These 17 T cell receptor beta chains came from one sample sequenced in a study of CD4 and CD8 cells across lung adenocarcinoma regions. TCRdb analysed the PCR reads with MiXCR anew, one entry per CDR3 protein. The data contain about 5,300 distinct CDR3 sequences, 62% of them singletons. Sequenced material: CD4+ T cells from the center of a lung tumor. These receptors originate from a female donor with lung adenocarcinoma. The CD4 and CD8 labels of this study may be unreliable.

The chain carries TRBV4-3 and TRBJ1-2; D is unclear. This CDR3 has 13 residues. CDR1 is LGHNA and CDR2 is YSLEER in the germline V gene. Trimming cost V 4 bases and J 3 bases, with 9 bases left between them. The CDR3 bases are TGCGCCAGCAGCCGGAAGGCACACTATGGCTACACCTTC. As protein: CASSRKAHYGYTF.

The chain uses TRBV12-5 and TRBJ2-4; the D gene is possibly TRBD1 (6 bases). This CDR3 is 16 amino acids long. The germline V gene encodes CDR1 LGHNT and CDR2 FRNRAP. The V end lost 0 bases, the J end lost 0 bases, and 9 bases lay between the germline ends. CDR3 in DNA: TGTGCTAGTGGTTTGGTAAAACAGGGAGCCAAAAACATTCAGTACTTC. Its protein is CASGLVKQGAKNIQYF. Combining the CDR3 with reference TRBV12-5 and TRBJ2-4 gives the whole variable domain DARVTQTPRHKVTEMGQEVTMRCQPILGHNTVFWYRQTMMQGLELLAYFRNRAPLDDSGMPKDRFSAEMPDATLATLKIQPSEPRDSAVYFCASGLVKQGAKNIQYFGAGTRLSVL.

The genes are TRBV7-6 and TRBJ2-1; D is perhaps TRBD2 (6 bases). The CDR3 contains 16 residues. In germline, CDR1 is SGHVS, CDR2 FNYEAQ. V dropped 1 base and J dropped 4 bases, with 14 bases sitting between them. The CDR3 reads CASSLGGGKPYNEQFF. The CDR3 DNA reads TGTGCCAGCAGCTTAGGGGGAGGCAAACCTTACAATGAGCAGTTCTTC. The full variable domain, in which reference TRBV7-6 and TRBJ2-1 provide the parts outside the CDR3, is GAGVSQSPRYKVTKRGQDVALRCDPISGHVSLYWYRQALGQGPEFLTYFNYEAQQDKSGLPNDRFSAERPEGSISTLTIQRTEQRDSAMYRCASSLGGGKPYNEQFFGPGTRLTVL.

V and J are TRBV6-1 and TRBJ2-5; TRBD1 matches at 9 bases. The DNA end is a closer match to TRBJ2-7, so the J assignment may be wrong. Germline V gene lookup returns CDR1 MNHNS and CDR2 SASEGT. The CDR3 is made up of 15 amino acids. The CDR3, as DNA: TGTGCCAGCAGTGAACCGACAGGGGGATTGGACGAGCAGTACTTC. Protein sequence: CASSEPTGGLDEQYF.

This clonotype was picked up one time. The V gene is TRBV12-3 or TRBV12-4, the J gene TRBJ1-5, with D possibly matching TRBD1 (5 bases). Trimming stripped 5 bases from V and 0 bases from J, with 17 bases between. The length of the CDR3 is 17 residues. CDR3 in amino acids: CASSRSVGHSSNQPQHF. CDR3 nucleotides: TGTGCCAGCAGTCGGTCGGTCGGACACTCTAGCAATCAGCCCCAGCATTTT.

V is TRBV11-2 and J is TRBJ2-1; no reliable D call. Germline CDR1 and CDR2: SGHAT and FQNNGV. The CDR3 length is 12 residues. The V end lost 1 base, the J end lost 9 bases, and 7 bases lay between the germline ends. The CDR3 sequence: CASSLVRSEQFF. The CDR3 nucleotides are TGTGCCAGCAGCTTAGTCCGAAGTGAGCAGTTCTTC. Using reference TRBV11-2 and TRBJ2-1 for the parts outside the CDR3, the full variable domain is EAGVAQSPRYKIIEKRQSVAFWCNPISGHATLYWYQQILGQGPKLLIQFQNNGVVDDSQLPKDRFSAERLKGVDSTLKIQPAKLEDSAVYLCASSLVRSEQFFGPGTRLTVL.

The chain recombines TRBV6-1 with TRBJ1-2; D not certain. The germline V and J ends were trimmed by 7 bases and 0 bases, with 9 bases remaining between them. CDR1 is MNHNS and CDR2 is SASEGT in the germline V gene. This CDR3 has 13 residues. CDR3 amino acids: CASTVDPNYGYTF. DNA for the CDR3: TGTGCCAGCACAGTGGACCCTAACTATGGCTACACCTTC.

The rearrangement links TRBV6-1 to TRBJ2-1; TRBD2 agrees at 10 bases. The J call may be faulty, since TRBJ2-7 better matches the DNA end. Per the germline V gene, CDR1 is MNHNS and CDR2 is SASEGT. The length of the CDR3 is 19 residues. The CDR3 DNA reads as TGTGCCAGCAGACCACTAGCGGGATTTCCCGGTGCGAGATCCGATGAGCAGTACTTC. This sequence encodes CASRPLAGFPGARSDEQYF.

There are a few counts of this clonotype. V gene TRBV11-2 combines with J gene TRBJ2-5; a possible D gene is TRBD2 (6 bases). The DNA end lines up better with TRBJ2-7; the J call may be wrong. This CDR3 comprises 16 residues. CDR1 and CDR2 (germline): SGHAT, FQNNGV. The CDR3: CASSLWAGPSSYEQYF. In DNA, the CDR3 is TGTGCCAGCAGCTTATGGGCGGGGCCTTCTTCCTACGAGCAGTACTTC.

This clonotype was detected only once. This chain connects TRBV7-3 to TRBJ2-2, with 10 bases lining up with TRBD2. V trimming: 5 bases; J trimming: 4 bases; junction bases outside the gene matches: 7. CDR1 and CDR2 (germline): SGHTA, FQGTGA. This CDR3 is 16 amino acids long. CDR3 loop: CASSRSSGGPTGELFF. The CDR3 nucleotides read TGTGCCAGCAGCCGCTCTAGCGGGGGCCCCACCGGGGAGCTGTTTTTT.

The chain carries TRBV12-3 or TRBV12-4 and TRBJ2-2, with a possible D match to TRBD1 (6 bases). The CDR3 runs 15 residues. The V and J ends lost 4 bases and 7 bases respectively, with 16 bases between them. Written as DNA, the CDR3 is TGTGCCAGCAGTTCCTATCCGGGACAAAACGGGGAGCTGTTTTTT. Translated: CASSSYPGQNGELFF.

By sample fraction, this clonotype is medium-sized. V and J are TRBV7-2 and TRBJ2-1; 8 bases are a match to TRBD2. Germline-derived CDR1 and CDR2 are SGHTA and FQGNSA. V shed 1 base, J shed 4 bases, and the junction held 12 bases outside the gene matches. The CDR3 runs 18 residues. The CDR3 nucleotides read TGTGCCAGCAGCTTAGGGTCGGGGGGGGAGGGCCTGTACAATGAGCAGTTCTTC. Translated: CASSLGSGGEGLYNEQFF.

The genes are TRBV6-5 and TRBJ2-1, with 13 bases lining up with TRBD2. Trimming at V came to 4 bases and at J to 10 bases, leaving 4 bases not matched to a gene. The CDR3 extends over 14 amino acids. Germline values: CDR1 MNHEY, CDR2 SVGAGI. DNA for the CDR3: TGTGCCAGCAGTTGGACTAGCGGGAGTTACGAGCAGTTCTTC. Its translation: CASSWTSGSYEQFF.

This chain uses TRBV6-1 with TRBJ2-7, with 12 nucleotides matching TRBD2. The DNA end is more similar to TRBJ2-5, so the J call may be wrong. Germline V gene sequence: CDR1 MNHNS, CDR2 SASEGT. This CDR3 has 15 residues. CDR3 amino acids: CASSELAGGQETQYF. CDR3 nucleotide sequence: TGTGCCAGCAGTGAACTAGCGGGAGGGCAAGAGACCCAGTACTTC.

This clonotype was seen a few times. The V gene is TRBV11-3, the J gene TRBJ2-1, with a tentative D call TRBD2 (5 bases). Germline V gene sequence: CDR1 SGHNT, CDR2 YENEEA. The CDR3 is made up of 16 amino acids. Trimming pared 5 bases from V and 0 bases from J, leaving 14 bases between. The CDR3 sequence is CASSTHGVSSYNEQFF. The CDR3 DNA reads TGTGCCAGCAGCACCCACGGGGTAAGCTCCTACAATGAGCAGTTCTTC.

About this clonotype itself: Mismatch with germline at one junction end may stem from a read error. The chain is built from TRBV6-1 and TRBJ1-5, with 9 bases that match TRBD1. Per the germline V gene, CDR1 is MNHNS and CDR2 is SASEGT. The CDR3 runs to 15 residues. For the CDR3, the DNA is TGTGCCAGCAACCTGGACAGGGGTGAGTGGAAGCCCCTGCATTTT. Its translation is CASNLDRGEWKPLHF.

This clonotype was picked up a small number of times. This chain links TRBV12-3 or TRBV12-4 with TRBJ2-5; D possibly uses TRBD1 or TRBD2 (6 bases each). The J call is uncertain, as TRBJ2-1 better fits the DNA end. The CDR3 has 13 amino acids. The chain's CDR3 is CASTTWGANEQFF. For the CDR3, the DNA is TGTGCCAGCACTACTTGGGGGGCCAATGAGCAGTTCTTC.